Detailed here is one T cell receptor (beta chain). Which antigen it targets is not known. There are no base qualities to consult, and no much larger clone falls within one base. CDR1 and CDR2, looked up from the germline V gene, are KGHSH and LQKENI. The V and J ends are trimmed by 3 bases and 5 bases, leaving 8 bases between them. The CDR3 holds 13 amino acids from the cysteine to the phenylalanine. Only the CDR3 part of the read is kept: 39 bases, read in frame from the first base. The protocol used for the library was the immunoSEQ multiplex PCR assay. A mixture of 60 forward primers for TCR Vbeta segments and 13 reverse primers for TCR Jbeta segments was used in the multiplex PCR. A multiplex PCR assay on genomic DNA amplified the CDR3 region of rearranged TCR beta genes. Amplified TCR beta libraries were sequenced as 87-base-pair reads on the Illumina HiSeq System. Processing in the source paper ran as follows. A later analysis tallied 75 million to 85 million unique TCR beta chains across the 666 repertoires, and some 10 million of those chains were shared by two or more donors. Raw reads were error-corrected and collapsed into unique sequences by a nearest-neighbor algorithm in which closely related sequences were merged to remove PCR and sequencing errors. To assign V, D and J gene segments, CDR3 sequences were aligned to IMGT reference sequences. For a sequence to be retained, at least a six-nucleotide match to both a V gene segment and a J gene segment was required. A rearrangement counted as productive if the CDR3 had no stop codons and remained in frame with V and J, and every other rearrangement counted as non-productive. CDR3 was defined according to IMGT convention as the region running from the second conserved V-encoded cysteine to the conserved J-encoded phenylalanine. In an earlier analysis of around 600 of the donors, sequences lacking an unambiguous match to a single V gene segment were excluded. In an earlier analysis of around 590 of the donors, a V segment was called functional when productive rearrangements were above 56.7%, and segregating when the standard deviation between donors exceeded 5%. A statistical classification framework was developed to diagnose cytomegalovirus status using the catalog of TCR beta chain sequences. A later analysis assigned V and J genes by comparing TCR nucleotide sequences with IMGT/GENE-DB human TR gene sequences. Using the TCRdist pipeline, a later analysis assigned CDR3 sequences along with most-parsimonious VDJ recombination scenarios. A later analysis defined each TCR beta chain by its CDR3 amino acid sequence plus V-gene family, and excluded reads lacking a unique V-gene family. In a later analysis, nearly 600 highly shared, low-generation-probability nucleotide sequences were removed to address suspected cross-contamination and a sequencing artifact. A later analysis calculated a clonal expansion index for each public chain from normalized within-repertoire ranks of inferred template counts. Generation probabilities in a later analysis came from a VDJ recombination model fitted to out-of-frame rearrangements, and those results were checked against IGoR. A later analysis scored TCR-TCR, TCR-HLA and TCR-CMV co-occurrence with hypergeometric tests, applying a repertoire-size bias correction to TCR pairs. A later analysis estimated false discovery rates by permuting HLA or CMV assignments 20 times. A later analysis grouped co-occurring TCRs with DBSCAN, adding TCRdist sequence similarity when clustering within HLA-allele-positive subsets. Repertoires with fewer than 30,000 or more than 120,000 public chains were left out of co-occurrence clustering, as were five repertoires with anomalous nucleotide sharing. TCRdb took this table from immuneACCESS and kept in-frame rearrangements with V and J called. Such tables lack part of the clones; where checked against another copy, unresolved V genes explain under half of the gap, and the rest is unexplained. The V and J calls and clone size are taken from that table; D and trimming were inferred from the DNA. The sample has more than 120,000 clones on record, around 78% of them singletons. About 6.8% of the sample is held by the ten biggest clonotypes.

These data originate in a study of cytomegalovirus exposure and HLA in healthy donors (dated by TCRdb to about 2017). Context from the whole study: An earlier analysis of more than 550 of the donors reported 276 Gb of sequence data and 95 million to 120 million unique TCR beta sequences obtained from around 180 million T cells. The number of donors typed differed by locus, with about 629-640 for A, B, C, DRB1 and DQB1, around 520 for DQA1, some 570 for DPA1, and about 450 for DPB1. Of the 398 genotyped donors, 81% were placed in the genetic ancestry cluster associated with self-reported Caucasian donors. In addition to the first cohort of 666 subjects, a separate validation cohort of 130 or so different subjects was used. To predict cytomegalovirus infection status, the study combined high-throughput TCR immunosequencing, statistical association of individual TCRs with disease status, and machine learning. Four to six DR-DQ haplotypes were handled as single units for association and clustering, since linkage in the cohort was strong. The T cell repertoires of under 750 subjects were profiled by immunosequencing and related to cytomegalovirus serostatus. A later genetic analysis used genome-wide SNP genotypes for about three fifths of the 666 donors, treating that subset as a discovery cohort. All discovery cohort repertoires had been generated using a single sequencing platform. In a later analysis, previously published TCR beta repertoires from hundreds of donors were re-analyzed and high-resolution HLA genotyping was added so that TCR occurrence patterns could be studied. To decide whether each TCR beta V gene segment behaved as functional or pseudogenic, an earlier analysis of nearly 600 of the donors relied on high-throughput TCR beta sequencing. Across some 400 genotyped donors of the cohort, an average of about 200,000 unique TCR beta nucleotide sequences per donor were sequenced, and roughly a sixth of those sequences were non-productive. Donor age, sex, ethnicity and CMV serostatus were compiled together with the repertoire data. Rather than drawing on any new phenotypic data, the later analysis identified candidate immune exposures from TCR beta sequences and the way those sequences occurred across donors. Approximately 310 gigabases of sequencing data and tens of millions of unique TCR sequences were included in an early release covering several hundred HLA-typed donors. Both class I and class II loci were covered by HLA typing, at four-digit resolution. The study aimed to test whether cataloging public T cell receptors could reveal signatures of past pathogen exposure.

Broad study findings and their caveats: Sequencing depth was assumed to be roughly uniform across donors in the presence/absence analyses, though that assumption may not hold. In an earlier analysis of more than 500 of the donors, most TCR beta V segments appeared in productive rearrangements about 87% or about 30% of the time, broadly matching IMGT annotations. In both the original and validation cohorts, the classifier was reported to diagnose cytomegalovirus status with high specificity and sensitivity. While some public TCRs were present in many individuals, most TCR sequences turned up only very rarely across donors. A later analysis associated roughly 17,000 TCR beta sequences with specific HLA alleles at a false discovery rate of 0.05. Some IMGT-functional V segments, including TRBV6-2 and TRBV6-3, could not be distinguished by the 87-base-pair reads and were therefore excluded. A few of the identified cytomegalovirus-associated TCR beta chains were confirmed in vitro to be specific for cytomegalovirus antigens. The sequencing pipeline was judged likely to have produced a cluster of highly shared sequence variants as a technical artifact. A later genetic analysis associated a missense DCLRE1C variant with V-gene and J-gene trimming of TCR beta chains, and an independent cohort replicated the association. In a later analysis, most CMV-associated TCR beta chains were found to appear HLA-restricted, with HLA associations seemingly driven largely by CMV exposure. A further reported finding was that TCR beta sequences accurately predicted the HLA-A and HLA-B alleles for most subjects in the first cohort. HLA typing was unavailable for some donors at each locus, so association tests used only the typed subset. The study listed 170 or so TCR beta chains as associated with cytomegalovirus. In a later analysis, HLA-associated TCR beta chains showed more clonal expansion and lower generation probabilities than non-associated chains that were equally common. Only TCR beta chains were sequenced in this cohort, and the absence of alpha or paired-chain data limited detectable features. The earlier analysis of 587 of the donors excluded 15 to 20 rarely observed V segments, including chromosome 9 orphons, because counts were too low. According to a later genetic analysis, donors in an Asian-associated ancestry cluster had fewer N-insertions in productive TCRs than the approximately 700-donor mean. Correlated functional status among segregating V segments might be attributable to linkage disequilibrium, but an unknown experimental factor could not be ruled out. In a later analysis, the rate of TCR association differed among HLA loci, with DRB1 alleles having the most associated TCRs and HLA-C alleles having the fewest. A later analysis reported that several top co-occurrence clusters appeared linked to parvovirus B19, influenza, CMV and Epstein-Barr virus. CMV serostatus was the only immune exposure information available for the cohort. When HLA alleles, especially DR and DQ, strongly co-occurred, TCR associations were difficult to assign to individual alleles. The authors suggested that the approach could potentially be generalized to other disease states and immunological phenotypes.

The cohort comprised around 690 healthy bone marrow donors. All cohort members were sampled while nominally healthy, although unrecorded immune exposures were likely present. The donor tested CMV seropositive and was one of the 289 seropositive cohort members. A peripheral blood sample was provided by each donor, and peripheral blood mononuclear cells were used for TCR beta sequencing. Genomic DNA extraction from the blood cell samples was performed with the Qiagen DNeasy Blood Extraction Kit. This receptor was identified in a woman aged 40 to 50 in good health and CMV-seropositive. The sample comprised PBMCs. This chain joins TRBV18 to TRBJ1-5, with no D gene named confidently. The CDR3 sequence is CASSPASDQPQHF. The nucleotide sequence reads as follows: TGTGCCAGCTCACCCGCCAGCGATCAGCCCCAGCATTTT.